This T cell receptor beta chain was sequenced during a study of T-cell reconstitution after alpha-beta-depleted transplantation in children. In germline, CDR1 is DFQATT, CDR2 SNEGSKA (reference sequence). Trimming removed 3 bases at V and 1 base at J, with 7 bases between. The CDR3 is 13 amino acids. This clonotype was observed at least ten times. This sample's TCRbeta library carried unique molecular identifier barcodes. Via MiXCR, TCRdb re-called the PCR reads, giving one row per CDR3 protein. The sample yields around 400,000 distinct CDR3 sequences, 20% seen once. The input for sequencing was PBMCs from the stem cell graft donor, taken from the stem cell graft. V usage is TRBV20-1 and J usage is TRBJ2-1; D not resolved. This TCR was recovered from a human donor who donated a stem cell graft to a child with acute myeloid leukemia. The CDR3 spells CSASGDSYNEQFF. Here the CDR3 DNA reads TGCAGTGCTAGTGGGGATTCCTACAATGAGCAGTTCTTC.